This T cell receptor (beta chain) appears in the sequencing data of a study of T cells in localized non-small cell lung cancer. The study, taken as a whole, reports: In adjacent lung, a median roughly 62 of the top 100 tumor clones were found. Peak T cell clonality was found in uninvolved adjacent lung, exceeding tumor.

In the case of this clone: Antigen unknown.

The data were produced by immunoSEQ multiplex PCR, yet TCRdb's version contains in-frame clones alone and is incomplete. Among roughly 39,000 clones listed, 75% to 85% were seen once. Looked up from germline, CDR1 is LNHDA and CDR2 is SQIVND (reference sequence). This CDR3 has 14 amino acids. Trimming left V 5 bases short and J 1 base short, with 6 bases between. This chain uses TRBV19 with TRBJ1-6; no clear D. The sequenced sample was PBMCs, obtained before any cancer treatment. This receptor was taken from a woman aged 35 to 75 with stage II squamous cell lung carcinoma. The CDR3 loop reads CASSYISYNSPLHF. The CDR3 DNA is TGTGCCAGTAGTTATATTTCCTATAATTCACCCCTCCACTTT.